The 3 T cell receptor beta chains listed next were all sequenced from one sample in a study of CD4 T cells in relation to SARS-CoV-2 and coronaviruses. No cognate antigen is known for these TCRs. The unexposed donors gave CD4+ T cells in 2011-2018, prior to COVID-19. Isolation of CD4+ T cells took place after around eleven days in culture. Generated by immunoSEQ multiplex PCR, the TCRdb table keeps only in-frame clones and is missing some. The table lists roughly 30,000 clones, approximately 78% of them singletons. Material: CD4+ T cells from PBMCs, cultured in vitro. The receptors here all came from a human donor in good health.

The chain recombines TRBV2 with TRBJ2-2; D gene ambiguous. Trimming left V 7 bases short and J 2 bases short, with 11 bases between. Looked up from germline, CDR1 is SNHLY and CDR2 is FYNNEI. This CDR3 comprises 14 residues. CDR3 in amino acids: CASIMEFNTGELFF. Written as DNA, the CDR3 is TGTGCCAGCATAATGGAGTTTAACACCGGGGAGCTGTTTTTT.

V and J are TRBV30 and TRBJ1-1, with a tentative D call TRBD1 (5 bases). Trimming cost V 3 bases and J 1 base, with 12 bases left between them. The CDR3 is 14 amino acids. Per germline, CDR1 GTSNPN and CDR2 SVGIG (reference sequence). The CDR3 loop is CAWRGTWANTEAFF. For the CDR3, the DNA is TGTGCCTGGAGAGGGACTTGGGCGAACACTGAAGCTTTCTTT.

This sequence joins TRBV19 and TRBJ1-3, with D tentatively TRBD1 (5 bases). The V end lost 3 bases, the J end lost 1 base, and 13 bases lay between the germline ends. Germline lookup yields CDR1 LNHDA and CDR2 SQIVND (reference sequence). The CDR3 runs 16 residues. The CDR3 DNA sequence: TGTGCCAGTAGTATCGCGGGGGTCACTTCTGGAAACACCATATATTTT. It codes for CASSIAGVTSGNTIYF. Full variable domain (rest looked up from reference TRBV19 and TRBJ1-3): DGGITQSPKYLFRKEGQNVTLSCEQNLNHDAMYWYRQDPGQGLRLIYYSQIVNDFQKGDIAEGYSVSREKKESFPLTVTSAQKNPTAFYLCASSIAGVTSGNTIYFGEGSWLTVV.